Following are 4 T cell receptor beta chains from one sample sequenced in a study of T cell repertoires in cytomegalovirus infection. TCRdb redid the calling of the reads with MiXCR, one entry per CDR3 protein. The table records about 150,000 distinct CDR3 sequences, 20% to 30% of them present only once. The sequenced material came from PBMCs. These TCRs come from a human donor in good health (CMV status not recorded). Some clones in this sample may be carry-over from other donors' samples.

The chain is built from TRBV6-6 and TRBJ1-5, with TRBD1 matching 7 bases. V dropped 0 bases and J dropped 2; count of bases not matched to a gene: 1. The CDR3 spans 15 residues. Germline V gene data show CDR1 as MNHNY and CDR2 as SVGAGI (reference sequence). The CDR3, as DNA: TGTGCCAGCAGTTACTCAGGGGGCGGCAATCAGCCCCAGCATTTT. Protein product: CASSYSGGGNQPQHF.

This clonotype has ten or more counts. The CDR3 loop is CASSLEGRSSSEQYF. The DNA of the CDR3 is TGTGCCAGCAGCTTAGAAGGGCGGAGCTCCAGCGAGCAGTACTTC. The V and J genes are TRBV7-2 and TRBJ2-7; D uncertain. This CDR3 contains 15 residues. Germline V lookup: CDR1 SGHTA, CDR2 FQGNSA. Trimming removed 1 base at V and 6 bases at J, with 16 bases between.

This clonotype was picked up a small number of times. This chain links TRBV6-2 or TRBV6-3 with TRBJ2-3; TRBD2 aligns across 13 bases. V lost 10 bases and J lost 8; bases outside the gene matches: 9. This CDR3 is built from 14 residues. Germline V CDR1 and CDR2: MNHEY, SVGEGT. CDR3 in amino acids: CATGGLAGVGTQYF. As DNA, the CDR3 is TGTGCCACCGGCGGACTAGCGGGAGTCGGTACGCAGTATTTT.

The chain employs TRBV7-2 and TRBJ1-4; maybe TRBD1 (6 bases). The CDR3 runs to 16 residues. V lost 4 bases and J lost 7, with 19 bases in between. Germline V CDR1 and CDR2: SGHTA, FQGNSA. In DNA, the CDR3 is TGTGCCAGCAGCTCCTCGGGACACAAGTTAGCTGAAAAACTGTTTTTT. This encodes CASSSSGHKLAEKLFF.